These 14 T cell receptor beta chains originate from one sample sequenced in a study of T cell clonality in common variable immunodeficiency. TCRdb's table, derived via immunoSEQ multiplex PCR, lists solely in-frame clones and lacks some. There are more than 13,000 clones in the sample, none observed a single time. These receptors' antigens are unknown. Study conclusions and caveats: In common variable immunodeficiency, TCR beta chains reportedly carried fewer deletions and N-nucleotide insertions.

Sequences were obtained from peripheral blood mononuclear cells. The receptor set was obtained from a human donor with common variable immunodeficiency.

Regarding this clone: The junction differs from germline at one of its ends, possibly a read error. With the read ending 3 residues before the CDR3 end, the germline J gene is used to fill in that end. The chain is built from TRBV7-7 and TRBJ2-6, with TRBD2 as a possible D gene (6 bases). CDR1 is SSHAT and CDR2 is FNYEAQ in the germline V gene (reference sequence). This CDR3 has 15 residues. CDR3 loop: CASSPGTSGANVLTF. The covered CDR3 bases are TGTGCTAGCAGCCCCGGGACTTCTGGGGCCAACGTC.

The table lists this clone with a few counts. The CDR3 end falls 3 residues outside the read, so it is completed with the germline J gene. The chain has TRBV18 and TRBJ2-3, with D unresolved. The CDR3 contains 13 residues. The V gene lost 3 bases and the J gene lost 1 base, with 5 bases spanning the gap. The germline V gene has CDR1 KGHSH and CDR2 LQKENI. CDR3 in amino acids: CASSPGRTDTQYF. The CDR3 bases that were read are TGTGCCAGCTCACCTGGGCGCACAGATACG.

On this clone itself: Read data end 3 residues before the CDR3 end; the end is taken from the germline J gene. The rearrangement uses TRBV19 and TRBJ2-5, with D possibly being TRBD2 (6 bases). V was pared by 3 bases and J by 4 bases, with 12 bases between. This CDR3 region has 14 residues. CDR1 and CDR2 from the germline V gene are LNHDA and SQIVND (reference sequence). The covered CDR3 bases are TGTGCCAGTAGTATTGCGTACGGGGGAGAGACC. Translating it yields CASSIAYGGET. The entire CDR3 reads CASSIAYGGETQYF.

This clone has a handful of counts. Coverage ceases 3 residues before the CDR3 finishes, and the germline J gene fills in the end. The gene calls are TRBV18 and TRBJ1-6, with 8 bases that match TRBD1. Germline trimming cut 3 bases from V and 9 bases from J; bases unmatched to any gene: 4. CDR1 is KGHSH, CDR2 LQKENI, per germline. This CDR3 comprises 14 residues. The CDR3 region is CASSPQGAGSPLHF. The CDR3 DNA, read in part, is TGTGCCAGCTCACCGCAGGGGGCAGGTTCACCC.

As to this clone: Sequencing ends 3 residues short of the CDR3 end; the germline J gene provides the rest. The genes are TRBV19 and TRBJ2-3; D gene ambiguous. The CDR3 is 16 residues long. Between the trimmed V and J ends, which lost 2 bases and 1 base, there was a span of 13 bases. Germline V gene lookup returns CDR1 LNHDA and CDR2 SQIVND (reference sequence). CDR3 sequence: CASSISQLTGTDTQYF. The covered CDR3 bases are TGTGCCAGTAGTATAAGCCAATTAACTGGCACAGATACG.

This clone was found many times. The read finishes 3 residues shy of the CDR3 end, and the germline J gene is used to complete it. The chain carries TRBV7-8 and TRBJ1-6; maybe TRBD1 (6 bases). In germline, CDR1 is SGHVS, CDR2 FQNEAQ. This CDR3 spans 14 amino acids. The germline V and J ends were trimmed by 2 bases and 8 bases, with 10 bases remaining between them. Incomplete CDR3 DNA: TGTGCCAGCAGCTTAAAGGGGGACGATTCACCC. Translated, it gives CASSLKGDDSP. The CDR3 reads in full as CASSLKGDDSPLHF.

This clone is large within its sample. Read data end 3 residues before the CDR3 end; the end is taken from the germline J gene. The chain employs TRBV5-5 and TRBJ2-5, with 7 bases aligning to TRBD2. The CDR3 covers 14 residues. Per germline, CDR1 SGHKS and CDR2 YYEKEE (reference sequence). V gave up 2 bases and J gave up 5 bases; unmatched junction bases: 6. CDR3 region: CASSFLGGGETQYF. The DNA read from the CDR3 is TGTGCCAGCAGCTTTCTGGGGGGAGGGGAGACC. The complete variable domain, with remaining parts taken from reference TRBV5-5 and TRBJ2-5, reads DAGVTQSPTHLIKTRGQQVTLRCSPISGHKSVSWYQQVLGQGPQFIFQYYEKEERGRGNFPDRFSARQFPNYSSELNVNALLLGDSALYLCASSFLGGGETQYFGPGTRLLVL.

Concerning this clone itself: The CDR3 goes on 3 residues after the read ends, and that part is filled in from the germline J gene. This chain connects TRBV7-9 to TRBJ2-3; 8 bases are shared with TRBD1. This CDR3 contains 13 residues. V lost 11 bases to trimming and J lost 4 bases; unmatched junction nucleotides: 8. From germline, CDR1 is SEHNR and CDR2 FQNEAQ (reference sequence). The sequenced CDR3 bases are TGTGCCGGTGACAGGGGCGCATCAGATACG. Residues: CAGDRGASDT. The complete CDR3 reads CAGDRGASDTQYF.

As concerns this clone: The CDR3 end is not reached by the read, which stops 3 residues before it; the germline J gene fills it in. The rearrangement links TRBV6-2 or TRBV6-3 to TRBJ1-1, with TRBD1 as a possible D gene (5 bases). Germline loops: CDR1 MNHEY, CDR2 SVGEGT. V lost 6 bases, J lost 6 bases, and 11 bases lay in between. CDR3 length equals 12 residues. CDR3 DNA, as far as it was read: TGTGCCAGCAGGGTCCAGGGATCTGAA. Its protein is CASRVQGSE. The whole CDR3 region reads CASRVQGSEAFF.

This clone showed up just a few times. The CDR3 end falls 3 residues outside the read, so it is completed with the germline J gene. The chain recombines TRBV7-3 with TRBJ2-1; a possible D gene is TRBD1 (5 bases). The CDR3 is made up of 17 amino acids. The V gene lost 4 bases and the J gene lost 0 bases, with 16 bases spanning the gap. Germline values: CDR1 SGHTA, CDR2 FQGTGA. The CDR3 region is CASSWFPGQSSYNEQFF. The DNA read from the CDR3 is TGTGCCAGCAGCTGGTTCCCAGGACAAAGCTCCTACAATGAG.

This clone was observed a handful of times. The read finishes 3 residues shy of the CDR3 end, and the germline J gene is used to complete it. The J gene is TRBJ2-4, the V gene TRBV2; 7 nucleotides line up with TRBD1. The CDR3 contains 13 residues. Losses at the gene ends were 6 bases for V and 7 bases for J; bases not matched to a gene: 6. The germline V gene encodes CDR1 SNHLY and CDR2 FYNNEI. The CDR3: CASSDRVGNIQYF. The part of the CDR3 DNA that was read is TGTGCCAGCAGCGACAGGGTCGGGAACATT. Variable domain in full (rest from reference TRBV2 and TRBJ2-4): EPEVTQTPSHQVTQMGQEVILRCVPISNHLYFYWYRQILGQKVEFLVSFYNNEISEKSEIFDDQFSVERPDGSNFTLKIRSTKLEDSAMYFCASSDRVGNIQYFGAGTRLSVL.

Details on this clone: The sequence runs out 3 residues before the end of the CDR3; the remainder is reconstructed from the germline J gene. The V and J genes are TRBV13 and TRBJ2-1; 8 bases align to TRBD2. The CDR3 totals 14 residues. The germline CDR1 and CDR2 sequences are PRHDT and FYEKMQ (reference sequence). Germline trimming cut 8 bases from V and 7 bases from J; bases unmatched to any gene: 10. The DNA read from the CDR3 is TGTGCCAGCCGGATGCCGGGGGGGCGAAATGAG. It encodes CASRMPGGRNE. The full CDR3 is CASRMPGGRNEQFF.

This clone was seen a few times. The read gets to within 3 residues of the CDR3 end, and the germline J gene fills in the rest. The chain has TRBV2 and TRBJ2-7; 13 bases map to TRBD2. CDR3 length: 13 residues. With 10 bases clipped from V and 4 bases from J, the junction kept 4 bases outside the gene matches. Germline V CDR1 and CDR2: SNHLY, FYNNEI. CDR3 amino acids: CATRTSGGYEQYF. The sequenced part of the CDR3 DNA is TGTGCCACCCGGACTAGCGGGGGTTACGAG.

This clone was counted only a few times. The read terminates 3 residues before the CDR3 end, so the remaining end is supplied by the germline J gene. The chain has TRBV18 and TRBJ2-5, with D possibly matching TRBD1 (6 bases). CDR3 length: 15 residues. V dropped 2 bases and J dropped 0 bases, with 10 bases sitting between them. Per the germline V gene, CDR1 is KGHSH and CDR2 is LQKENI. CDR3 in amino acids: CASSPRRTDQETQYF. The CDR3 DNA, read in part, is TGTGCCAGCTCACCAAGAAGGACAGACCAAGAGACC.